This TCR beta chain was found in a study of blood T cell repertoires in COVID-19. Here immunoSEQ multiplex PCR was the method, and the copy in TCRdb shows in-frame clones only, minus some. The sample carries 29,000 or so clones, around 77% recorded once. The CDR3 contains 13 residues. Trimming pared 6 bases from V and 5 bases from J, leaving 13 bases between. CDR1 and CDR2 (germline): MNHEY, SMNVEV (reference sequence). The clonotype comes from a woman aged 70 to 79 with active or convalescent COVID-19. The sequenced sample consisted of peripheral blood. The chain is built from TRBV27 and TRBJ1-2; TRBD1 might be the D (6 bases). Here the CDR3 reads CASSQGGGYGYTF. In nucleotides, the CDR3 is TGTGCCAGCAGCCAAGGGGGGGGTTATGGCTACACCTTC.